The source of this T cell receptor (beta chain) is a study of blood T cells in healthy people across ages. Together with a sample-barcoded 5' primer, a J-beta primer mix was included in a second PCR lasting roughly 6 to 12 cycles. Each CDR3 protein is one row after TCRdb ran MiXCR on the 5' RACE reads. This table holds over a million distinct CDR3 sequences, roughly 45% found once. Germline V gives CDR1 MDHEN, CDR2 SYDVKM. The CDR3 covers 16 residues. General study findings and limits: Both naive CD4+ cell counts and diversity were greater in long-lived donors than in aged donors.

Remarks on this clonotype: Its antigen is not identified. The junction and the germline gene differ at one end; a read error may be behind it.

The sequence was collected from a woman aged 55-70 years in good health. The sequenced sample consisted of blood. The rearrangement uses TRBV28 and TRBJ2-5; the D gene could be TRBD1 or TRBD2 (7 bases each). CDR3 amino acids: CASSPRQGGIQETQYF. In DNA form, the CDR3 reads TGCGCCAGCAGTCCTCGACAGGGAGGGATCCAAGAGACCCAGTACTTC.